One and the same sample provided the 25 T cell receptor beta chains below, sequenced in a study of shared clonotypes between healthy human individuals. Clones were sequenced by immunoSEQ multiplex PCR, and TCRdb holds only the in-frame ones, with some missing. Of around 350,000 clones listed, more than 60% are singletons. Sequenced input: memory CD4+ T cells sorted from blood. The subset is: CD45RA-negative fraction. Receptors were obtained from a man aged 30 to 45 in good health.

The chain couples TRBV6-1 to TRBJ1-4, with no clear D. Germline CDR1 and CDR2: MNHNS and SASEGT. CDR3 length: 15 amino acids. V was pared by 5 bases and J by 10 bases, with 20 bases between. Here the CDR3 DNA reads TGTGCCAGCAGTCAGGCAGGACGACTTAACGTAAAACTGTTTTTT. It codes for CASSQAGRLNVKLFF.

This chain links TRBV4-1 with TRBJ2-7; 8 bases are shared with TRBD1. Germline V gene sequence: CDR1 MGHRA, CDR2 YSYEKL. V was clipped by 4 bases and J by 4 bases; unmatched bases: 9. The CDR3 has 15 residues. In nucleotides, the CDR3 is TGCGCCAGCAGCCGAGAAACCGGGACAGGATACGAGCAGTACTTC. It codes for CASSRETGTGYEQYF.

The sample holds a few counts of this clone. The chain employs TRBV5-1 and TRBJ2-1; D may be TRBD2 (6 bases). V lost 4 bases and J 12 bases, leaving 20 bases between the germline ends. Per germline, CDR1 SGHRS and CDR2 YFSETQ. CDR3 length equals 14 residues. DNA for the CDR3: TGCGCCAGCAGCGAACCCGGGACTCAGCGCGGGCAGTTCTTC. Amino acid sequence: CASSEPGTQRGQFF.

About this clone itself: Additional DNA sequences in this sample encode the identical CDR3. This chain links TRBV5-1 with TRBJ2-5; D is unresolved. The germline V and J ends were trimmed by 2 bases and 4 bases, with 9 bases remaining between them. There are 13 residues in the CDR3. Germline-derived CDR1 and CDR2 are SGHRS and YFSETQ. The CDR3 DNA follows: TGCGCCAGCAGCTTTGGGGTAGCAGAGACCCAGTACTTC. Its translation is CASSFGVAETQYF.

This clone occurred a few times. V gene TRBV5-1 combines with J gene TRBJ2-7; D is ambiguous. V lost 0 bases to trimming and J lost 6 bases, with 7 bases between them. Looked up from germline, CDR1 is SGHRS and CDR2 is YFSETQ. This CDR3 has 12 amino acids. Written as DNA, the CDR3 is TGCGCCAGCAGCTTGGGGTTAGGCGAGCAGTACTTC. It yields the protein CASSLGLGEQYF.

This clone has just one count. V gene TRBV11-2 combines with J gene TRBJ2-1; D perhaps matches TRBD2 (5 bases). The germline CDR1 and CDR2 sequences are SGHAT and FQNNGV. The ends were cut back, 5 bases at V and 10 bases at J, with 15 bases in the middle. The CDR3 consists of 13 residues. The chain's CDR3 is CASSPWTGVEQFF. CDR3 coding DNA: TGTGCCAGCAGCCCTTGGACTGGTGTGGAGCAGTTCTTC. The whole variable domain, remainder taken from reference TRBV11-2 and TRBJ2-1, is EAGVAQSPRYKIIEKRQSVAFWCNPISGHATLYWYQQILGQGPKLLIQFQNNGVVDDSQLPKDRFSAERLKGVDSTLKIQPAKLEDSAVYLCASSPWTGVEQFFGPGTRLTVL.

The CDR3 region has the DNA TGTGCCAGCAGTGAACAGGAGAACACTGAAGCTTTCTTT. This sequence encodes CASSEQENTEAFF. This rearrangement joins TRBV2 to TRBJ1-1; D remains ambiguous. V was pared by 2 bases and J by 1 base, with 5 bases between. The CDR3 length is 13 residues. The germline V gene encodes CDR1 SNHLY and CDR2 FYNNEI.

This chain connects TRBV27 to TRBJ2-2; the D is unclear. This CDR3 is 13 amino acids long. Trimming took 1 base from V and 6 from J, leaving 6 bases between them. From germline, CDR1 is MNHEY and CDR2 SMNVEV (reference sequence). The CDR3 coding sequence is TGTGCCAGCAGTTTATTGTTAGCCGGGGAGCTGTTTTTT. This codes for CASSLLLAGELFF.

The chain recombines TRBV29-1 with TRBJ2-7, with 7 nucleotides matching TRBD2. The junction had 0 bases not matched to a gene; V was cut back by 3 bases and J by 4 bases. Germline loops: CDR1 SQVTM, CDR2 ANQGSEA. This CDR3 is 11 amino acids long. The CDR3 coding sequence is TGCAGCGTTGAGGGGGGGTACGAGCAGTACTTC. As protein: CSVEGGYEQYF.

The V call is TRBV7-2, the J call TRBJ1-5, with D perhaps TRBD1 (6 bases). V gave up 3 bases and J gave up 4 bases, with 16 bases separating them. Per germline, CDR1 SGHTA and CDR2 FQGNSA. The CDR3 consists of 16 residues. For the CDR3, the DNA is TGTGCCAGCAGCTTGACGGCCACGGGGGCGAATCAGCCCCAGCATTTT. It codes for CASSLTATGANQPQHF. The full variable domain, completed using reference TRBV7-2 and TRBJ1-5, is GAGVSQSPSNKVTEKGKDVELRCDPISGHTALYWYRQSLGQGLEFLIYFQGNSAPDKSGLPSDRFSAERTGGSVSTLTIQRTQQEDSAVYLCASSLTATGANQPQHFGDGTRLSIL.

The CDR3, as DNA: TGTGCCAGCACACGCGGGGGTGGTGAAAAACTGTTTTTT. Encoded protein: CASTRGGGEKLFF. V is TRBV25-1 and J is TRBJ1-4; D is possibly TRBD1 (5 bases). CDR1 MGHDK and CDR2 SYGVNS come from the germline V gene. The length of the CDR3 is 13 residues. V gave up 7 bases and J gave up 7 bases, with 13 bases separating them.

The genes are TRBV11-3 and TRBJ2-2; no firm D call. The germline V gene has CDR1 SGHNT and CDR2 YENEEA. The CDR3 is 14 residues long. The V and J ends lost 1 base and 5 bases respectively, with 8 bases between them. In DNA, the CDR3 is TGTGCCAGCAGCTTAGGGTCGACAACCGGGGAGCTGTTTTTT. Translating it yields CASSLGSTTGELFF.

The V gene is TRBV5-4, the J gene TRBJ2-5; tentatively, D is TRBD2 (5 bases). Trimming stripped 1 base from V and 2 bases from J, with 12 bases between. The CDR3 is 15 residues long. CDR1 SGHNT and CDR2 YYREEE come from the germline V gene (reference sequence). CDR3 DNA sequence: TGTGCCAGCAGCTTGTTAAAGGGAGAGCAAGAGACCCAGTACTTC. Its translation is CASSLLKGEQETQYF. The full variable domain, completed using reference TRBV5-4 and TRBJ2-5, is ETGVTQSPTHLIKTRGQQVTLRCSSQSGHNTVSWYQQALGQGPQFIFQYYREEENGRGNFPPRFSGLQFPNYSSELNVNALELDDSALYLCASSLLKGEQETQYFGPGTRLLVL.

This chain joins TRBV2 and TRBJ2-3, with D perhaps TRBD1 or TRBD2 (5 bases each). Germline assignment: CDR1 SNHLY and CDR2 FYNNEI. Trimming cost V 4 bases and J 0 bases, with 11 bases left between them. The CDR3 is 15 residues long. The CDR3 loop is CASSGGTTSTDTQYF. In DNA, the CDR3 is TGTGCCAGCAGTGGGGGGACGACTAGCACAGATACGCAGTATTTT.

The chain couples TRBV6-1 to TRBJ1-4, with a possible D match to TRBD1 (5 bases). Germline loops: CDR1 MNHNS, CDR2 SASEGT. V shed 0 bases and J shed 4 bases, with 12 bases lying between them. CDR3 size: 16 residues. CDR3: CASSEALRGLNEKLFF. In nucleotides, the CDR3 is TGTGCCAGCAGTGAAGCGCTTAGGGGCCTTAATGAAAAACTGTTTTTT.

The J gene is TRBJ1-2, the V gene TRBV4-3, with D tentatively TRBD1 (5 bases). Germline-derived CDR1 and CDR2 are LGHNA and YSLEER. V lost 1 base and J lost 8, with 11 bases in between. The CDR3 has 13 residues. The CDR3 spells CASSQGLRGGYTF. The DNA for the CDR3 is TGCGCCAGCAGCCAAGGGCTTCGGGGCGGCTACACCTTC.

This clone was seen repeatedly, ten times or more. Additional DNA sequences in this sample encode the identical CDR3. The chain uses TRBV11-2 and TRBJ2-4; D is ambiguous. Germline CDR1 reads SGHAT; CDR2 reads FQNNGV. The CDR3 extends over 14 amino acids. The V and J ends lost 4 bases and 0 bases respectively, with 7 bases between them. This CDR3 is CASSSRLAKNIQYF. CDR3 bases: TGTGCCAGCAGCTCCCGGCTAGCCAAAAACATTCAGTACTTC.

V gene TRBV5-1 combines with J gene TRBJ2-1; 12 nucleotides align to TRBD2. The germline V gene has CDR1 SGHRS and CDR2 YFSETQ. The V segment lost 2 bases and the J segment 7 bases; nucleotides outside the gene matches: 4. This CDR3 contains 15 residues. The CDR3 sequence is CASSFGLAGSNEQFF. CDR3 DNA: TGCGCCAGCAGCTTCGGACTAGCGGGGAGTAATGAGCAGTTCTTC.

This chain connects TRBV5-6 to TRBJ2-1; D ambiguous. The V and J ends lost 0 bases and 9 bases respectively, with 13 bases between them. This CDR3 contains 14 residues. Germline V CDR1 and CDR2: SGHDT, YYEEEE. CDR3 nucleotides: TGTGCCAGCAGCTTGGCCGAGGTGCGCATTGAGCAGTTCTTC. Translated: CASSLAEVRIEQFF.

As DNA, the CDR3 is TGTGCCAGCAGCCCAGAGGGATCAGGGGCGGTTTCTGGAAACACCATATATTTT. Its translation is CASSPEGSGAVSGNTIYF. The chain links TRBV11-1 to TRBJ1-3, with D tentatively TRBD1 (6 bases). The germline V gene encodes CDR1 SGHAT and CDR2 FQDESV (reference sequence). With 5 bases removed from V and 1 base from J, the gap between germline ends came to 21 bases. This CDR3 region has 18 residues.

This clone was counted a few times. The genes are TRBV2 and TRBJ1-5, with D tentatively TRBD1 (5 bases). This CDR3 region has 15 residues. V was cut by 4 bases and J by 5 bases, with 15 bases left in between. Germline lookup yields CDR1 SNHLY and CDR2 FYNNEI. In DNA, the CDR3 is TGTGCCAGCAGTGGAGACAGTCACCAAGATCAGCCCCAGCATTTT. Protein sequence: CASSGDSHQDQPQHF.

The rearrangement joins TRBV5-6 to TRBJ2-5; TRBD1 agrees at 10 bases. The ends lost 4 bases at V and 3 bases at J; junction bases unmatched: 6. The CDR3 sequence is 15 residues long. In germline, CDR1 is SGHDT, CDR2 YYEEEE. CDR3 sequence (DNA): TGTGCCAGCAGCACACCGGGACAGGGGAAAGAGACCCAGTACTTC. Amino acids: CASSTPGQGKETQYF.

This clone appeared a single time. The rearrangement links TRBV11-2 to TRBJ2-2, with 9 bases identical to TRBD1. Germline CDR1 reads SGHAT; CDR2 reads FQNNGV. This CDR3 is 17 amino acids long. J gave up 5 bases and V 2 bases, and 9 bases lay outside the gene matches. The CDR3 coding sequence is TGTGCCAGCAGCTTACCGTACAGGGGGCGCGGGACCGGGGAGCTGTTTTTT. Protein sequence: CASSLPYRGRGTGELFF. Complete variable domain (other parts from reference TRBV11-2 and TRBJ2-2): EAGVAQSPRYKIIEKRQSVAFWCNPISGHATLYWYQQILGQGPKLLIQFQNNGVVDDSQLPKDRFSAERLKGVDSTLKIQPAKLEDSAVYLCASSLPYRGRGTGELFFGEGSRLTVL.

This clone was seen only once. The V gene is TRBV21-1, the J gene TRBJ1-5. TRBV21-1 constitutes a pseudogene. The CDR3 extends over 13 amino acids. CDR3 nucleotide sequence: TGTGCCAGTCCGTTGAGGGTTGATCAGCCCCAGCATTTT. Amino acids: CASPLRVDQPQHF.

Notes on this clone: At the DNA level, this CDR3 is encoded by other sequences in the same sample as well. The chain links TRBV5-1 to TRBJ2-7; D is ambiguous. The germline V and J ends were trimmed by 0 bases and 3 bases, with 7 bases remaining between them. This CDR3 has 13 residues. CDR1 SGHRS and CDR2 YFSETQ come from the germline V gene. CDR3 loop: CASSLEVSYEQYF. CDR3 nucleotides: TGCGCCAGCAGCTTGGAGGTTAGCTACGAGCAGTACTTC.